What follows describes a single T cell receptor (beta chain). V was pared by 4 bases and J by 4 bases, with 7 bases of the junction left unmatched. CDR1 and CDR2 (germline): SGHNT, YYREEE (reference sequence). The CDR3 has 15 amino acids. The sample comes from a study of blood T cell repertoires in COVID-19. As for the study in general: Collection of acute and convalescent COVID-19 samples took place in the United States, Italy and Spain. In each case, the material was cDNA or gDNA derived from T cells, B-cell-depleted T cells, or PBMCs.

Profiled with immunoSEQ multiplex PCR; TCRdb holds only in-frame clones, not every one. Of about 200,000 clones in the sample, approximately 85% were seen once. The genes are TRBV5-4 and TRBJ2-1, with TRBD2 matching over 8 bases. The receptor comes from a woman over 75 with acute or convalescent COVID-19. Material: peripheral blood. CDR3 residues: CASSHPREGYNEQFF. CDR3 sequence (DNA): TGTGCCAGCAGCCACCCCCGGGAGGGGTACAATGAGCAGTTCTTC.